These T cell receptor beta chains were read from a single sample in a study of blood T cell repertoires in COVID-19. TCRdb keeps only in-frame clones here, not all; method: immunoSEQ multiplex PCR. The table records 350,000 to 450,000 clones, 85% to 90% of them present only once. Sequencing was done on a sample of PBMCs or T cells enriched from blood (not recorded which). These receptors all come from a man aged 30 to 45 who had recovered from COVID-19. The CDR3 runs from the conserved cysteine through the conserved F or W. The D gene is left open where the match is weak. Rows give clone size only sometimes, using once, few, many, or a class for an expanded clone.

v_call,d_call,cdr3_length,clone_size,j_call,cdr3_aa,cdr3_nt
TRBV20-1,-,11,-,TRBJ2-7,CSAGDSYEQYF,TGCAGTGCGGGAGACTCCTACGAGCAGTACTTC
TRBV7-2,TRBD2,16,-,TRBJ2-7,CASSFGLAGRSYEQYF,TGTGCCAGCAGCTTCGGACTAGCGGGCCGATCCTACGAGCAGTACTTC
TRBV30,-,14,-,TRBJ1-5,CAWSPTGSYQPQHF,TGTGCCTGGAGTCCGACAGGTTCATATCAGCCCCAGCATTTT
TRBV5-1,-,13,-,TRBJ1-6,CASSLQGEAPLHF,TGCGCCAGCAGCTTGCAAGGGGAGGCACCCCTCCACTTT
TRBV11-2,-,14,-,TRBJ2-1,CASSLQTRGDEQFF,TGTGCCAGCAGCCTCCAGACTAGGGGCGATGAGCAGTTCTTC
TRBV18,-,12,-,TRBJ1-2,CASSPSNYGYTF,TGTGCCAGCTCCCCTTCTAACTATGGCTACACCTTC
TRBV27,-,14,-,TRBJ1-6,CASRSDSYNSPLHF,TGTGCCAGCCGCAGTGACAGCTATAATTCACCCCTCCACTTT
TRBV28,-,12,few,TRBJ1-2,CASSLAGYGYTF,TGTGCCAGCAGTTTAGCCGGCTATGGCTACACCTTC
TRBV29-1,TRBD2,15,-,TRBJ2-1,CSGLAGPSSYNEQFF,TGCAGCGGACTAGCGGGACCGAGCTCCTACAATGAGCAGTTCTTC
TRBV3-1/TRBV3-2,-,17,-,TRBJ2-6,CASSPAWGGAGANVLTF,TGTGCCAGCAGCCCAGCTTGGGGGGGCGCTGGGGCCAACGTCCTGACTTTC
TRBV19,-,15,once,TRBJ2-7,CASSIFAQGSYEQYF,TGTGCCAGTAGTATCTTCGCCCAGGGTTCCTACGAGCAGTACTTC
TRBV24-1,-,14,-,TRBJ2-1,CATARASSRNEQFF,TGTGCCACCGCCCGGGCTAGCAGTCGGAATGAGCAGTTCTTC
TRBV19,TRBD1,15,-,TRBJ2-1,CASSTRDRGGNEQFF,TGTGCCAGTAGTACCCGGGACAGGGGCGGGAATGAGCAGTTCTTC
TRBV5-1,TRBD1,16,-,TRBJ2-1,CASSLVGGQGTSEQFF,TGCGCCAGCAGCTTGGTTGGGGGACAGGGGACGAGTGAGCAGTTCTTC
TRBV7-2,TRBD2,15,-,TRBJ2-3,CASSLVLAGTDTQYF,TGTGCCAGCAGCTTAGTTCTAGCGGGCACAGATACGCAGTATTTT
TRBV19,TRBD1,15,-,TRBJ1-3,CASSRQGAAGNTIYF,TGTGCCAGTAGTCGACAGGGGGCTGCTGGAAACACCATATATTTT
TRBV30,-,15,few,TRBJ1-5,CAWSPGDTSNQPQHF,TGTGCCTGGAGCCCTGGGGACACAAGCAATCAGCCCCAGCATTTT
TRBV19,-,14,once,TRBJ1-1,CASSGRLPNTEAFF,TGTGCCAGTAGTGGCAGGTTACCAAACACTGAAGCTTTCTTT
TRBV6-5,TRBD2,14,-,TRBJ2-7,CASKVAGGTYEQYF,TGTGCCAGCAAAGTTGCGGGAGGGACCTACGAGCAGTACTTC
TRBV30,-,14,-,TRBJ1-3,CAGFDSYSGNTIYF,TGTGCCGGCTTCGACAGTTACTCTGGAAACACCATATATTTT
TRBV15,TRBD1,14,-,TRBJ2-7,CATSQDRVSYEQYF,TGTGCCACCAGTCAAGACAGGGTCTCCTACGAGCAGTACTTC
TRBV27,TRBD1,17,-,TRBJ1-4,CASPSGTDVSTNEKLFF,TGTGCCAGCCCGAGTGGGACAGACGTTTCAACTAATGAAAAACTGTTTTTT